This TCR beta chain appears in the sequencing data of a study of blood T cell repertoires in COVID-19. Overall study context: COVID-19 samples from acute and convalescent phases originated in the United States, Italy and Spain. The cDNA or gDNA used as material had been derived from T cells, B-cell-depleted T cells, or PBMCs.

Recruited during active infection, patients (from Seattle) were subsequently followed longitudinally. This clone has just a few counts. In the authors' methods: Cell counts per sample came from amplifying reference gene primers. The repertoire was sequenced with immunoSEQ multiplex PCR; TCRdb's copy has only in-frame clones and lacks some. V and J calls and clone size are as listed in that table; D and trimming were resolved from the DNA. The table records approximately 56,000 clones, 89% of them present only once. The CDR3 runs to 11 residues. After removal of 7 bases from V and 9 bases from J, the junction contained 6 bases not matched to a gene. Germline CDR1 SQVTM, CDR2 ANQGSEA.

The clonotype comes from a woman in her fifties or sixties with COVID-19, enrolled during active disease. The chain recombines TRBV29-1 with TRBJ2-7, with 10 positions matching TRBD1. Material: peripheral blood. The CDR3 bases are TGCAGCGCAACCGGGACAGGGGTGCAGTACTTC. Protein sequence: CSATGTGVQYF.